A single sample is the source of the 30 T cell receptor beta chains below, sequenced in a study of blood T cell repertoires in COVID-19. Here immunoSEQ multiplex PCR was the method, and the copy in TCRdb shows in-frame clones only, minus some. The table lists 250,000 or so clones, about four fifths of them singletons, with around 3.5% in the top ten. The specimen sequenced was PBMCs or T cells enriched from blood (not recorded which). Every receptor here comes from a man aged 45-65 years who had recovered from COVID-19.

V is TRBV5-6 and J is TRBJ2-7, with D tentatively TRBD1 (6 bases). Deletions cut 4 bases from V and 3 bases from J, with 20 bases between. Germline values: CDR1 SGHDT, CDR2 YYEEEE. The CDR3 spans 16 residues. In DNA form, the CDR3 reads TGTGCCAGCAGCACTGCAACAGGGACGGGGATCTACGAGCAGTACTTC. Translating it yields CASSTATGTGIYEQYF.

This chain uses TRBV19 with TRBJ2-7, with TRBD2 matching 12 bases. CDR1 LNHDA and CDR2 SQIVND come from the germline V gene (reference sequence). The V segment lost 4 bases and the J segment 2 bases; nucleotides outside the gene matches: 3. This CDR3 is 15 amino acids long. DNA of the CDR3: TGTGCCAGTAGTAGCTCTAGCGGGGGGGCCTACGAGCAGTACTTC. This translates into CASSSSSGGAYEQYF.

The rearrangement links TRBV5-3 to TRBJ2-5; D might be TRBD1 (7 bases). TRBV5-3 is labeled an ORF, and its function is uncertain. The CDR3 runs 20 residues. Trimming pared 2 bases from V and 3 bases from J, leaving 29 bases between. The CDR3 sequence: CARSLILGAGGNPKKETQYF. DNA of the CDR3: TGTGCCAGAAGCTTAATCCTCGGGGCAGGGGGGAACCCTAAAAAAGAGACCCAGTACTTC.

The chain carries TRBV4-1 and TRBJ2-7, with 11 bases lining up with TRBD2. Trimming removed 1 base from V and 5 bases from J; junction bases left unmatched: 10. The CDR3 runs 17 residues. Germline V lookup: CDR1 MGHRA, CDR2 YSYEKL. In DNA form, the CDR3 reads TGCGCCAGCAGCCAAGCTGGGGCGACTAGCGGGATCGACGAGCAGTACTTC. Translating gives CASSQAGATSGIDEQYF.

This clone came up once. This chain links TRBV4-1 with TRBJ2-7, with D uncertain. This CDR3 has 14 amino acids. Germline CDR1 reads MGHRA; CDR2 reads YSYEKL. V was cut by 0 bases and J by 6 bases, with 12 bases left in between. CDR3 in DNA: TGCGCCAGCAGCCAAGATATGAGCCGAATCGAGCAGTACTTC. Protein product: CASSQDMSRIEQYF.

This chain connects TRBV5-6 to TRBJ1-1; the D gene is possibly TRBD1 (5 bases). Deletions cut 2 bases from V and 4 bases from J, with 18 bases between. This CDR3 has 16 amino acids. CDR1 SGHDT and CDR2 YYEEEE come from the germline V gene. In DNA form, the CDR3 reads TGTGCCAGCAGCTTAGGGGCGCGTAATATCGGCACTGAAGCTTTCTTT. Translated: CASSLGARNIGTEAFF.

This chain joins TRBV19 and TRBJ2-7; the match to TRBD2 covers 9 bases. Germline lookup yields CDR1 LNHDA and CDR2 SQIVND (reference sequence). V gave up 2 bases and J gave up 2 bases; unmatched junction bases: 4. The CDR3 has 15 residues. CDR3: CASSILAGGPYEQYF. The CDR3 DNA reads as TGTGCCAGTAGTATATTGGCGGGGGGGCCCTACGAGCAGTACTTC.

Here the CDR3 DNA reads TGTGCCAGCAGCTTCCTCCCTAGCGGGAGGGACCAAGAGACCCAGTACTTC. This translates into CASSFLPSGRDQETQYF. The J gene is TRBJ2-5, the V gene TRBV5-5; 12 nucleotides line up with TRBD2. CDR1 and CDR2 from the germline V gene are SGHKS and YYEKEE (reference sequence). J gave up 0 bases and V 2 bases, and 5 bases lay outside the gene matches. The CDR3 spans 17 residues. The complete variable domain, with remaining parts taken from reference TRBV5-5 and TRBJ2-5, reads DAGVTQSPTHLIKTRGQQVTLRCSPISGHKSVSWYQQVLGQGPQFIFQYYEKEERGRGNFPDRFSARQFPNYSSELNVNALLLGDSALYLCASSFLPSGRDQETQYFGPGTRLLVL.

This clone was seen once. V and J are TRBV6-1 and TRBJ1-2; no definite D call. The germline V gene encodes CDR1 MNHNS and CDR2 SASEGT. The CDR3 spans 13 residues. The V gene lost 3 bases and the J gene lost 0 bases, with 5 bases spanning the gap. The CDR3 DNA is TGTGCCAGCAGTGAGGGCGCTAACTATGGCTACACCTTC. It yields the protein CASSEGANYGYTF.

The gene calls are TRBV28 and TRBJ2-2, with 7 bases lining up with TRBD1. Germline V gives CDR1 MDHEN, CDR2 SYDVKM. After removal of 4 bases from V and 3 bases from J, the junction contained 2 bases not matched to a gene. The CDR3 runs to 14 residues. The DNA of the CDR3 is TGTGCCAGCAGTTCCGGACAGGACACCGGGGAGCTGTTTTTT. Translating it yields CASSSGQDTGELFF. Complete variable domain (other parts from reference TRBV28 and TRBJ2-2): DVKVTQSSRYLVKRTGEKVFLECVQDMDHENMFWYRQDPGLGLRLIYFSYDVKMKEKGDIPEGYSVSREKKERFSLILESASTNQTSMYLCASSSGQDTGELFFGEGSRLTVL.

The V and J genes are TRBV9 and TRBJ2-6, with D unresolved. The CDR3 spans 14 residues. The V end was cut by 4 bases, the J end by 0 bases, with 5 bases between. Germline V gives CDR1 SGDLS, CDR2 YYNGEE. Written as DNA, the CDR3 is TGTGCCAGCAGCCCGGGCTCTGGGGCCAACGTCCTGACTTTC. Protein sequence: CASSPGSGANVLTF.

This clone was picked up a small number of times. The V call is TRBV28, the J call TRBJ1-6; a weak D match, TRBD1 (5 bases). Germline V lookup: CDR1 MDHEN, CDR2 SYDVKM. The CDR3 is made up of 14 amino acids. V was shortened by 3 bases and J by 11 bases, with 14 bases between the two germline ends. The CDR3: CASSFGRVYPPLHF. The CDR3 DNA reads as TGTGCCAGCAGTTTTGGCAGGGTTTACCCACCCCTCCACTTT.

The chain couples TRBV9 to TRBJ2-1, with 10 bases identical to TRBD2. With 4 bases clipped from V and 6 bases from J, the junction kept 4 bases outside the gene matches. Germline-derived CDR1 and CDR2 are SGDLS and YYNGEE. There are 14 residues in the CDR3. The CDR3 region has the DNA TGTGCCAGCAGCACGGGACTAGCGCCCAATGAGCAGTTCTTC. It translates to CASSTGLAPNEQFF.

This clone was seen once. The rearrangement uses TRBV10-3 and TRBJ1-3; D not certain. The CDR3 runs to 12 residues. The germline V and J ends were trimmed by 6 bases and 8 bases, with 11 bases remaining between them. Germline V gene lookup returns CDR1 ENHRY and CDR2 SYGVKD. CDR3 residues: CAISVARDTIYF. In DNA, the CDR3 is TGTGCCATCAGCGTGGCTCGGGACACCATATATTTT.

The chain couples TRBV11-3 to TRBJ1-3, with D possibly TRBD1 on 6 matching bases. From germline, CDR1 is SGHNT and CDR2 YENEEA. This CDR3 region has 18 residues. Trimming left V 5 bases short and J 0 bases short, with 20 bases between. In DNA, the CDR3 is TGTGCCAGCAGCCCTACCGGGACAAGAGGGCCCTCTGGAAACACCATATATTTT. As protein: CASSPTGTRGPSGNTIYF. Full variable domain (remainder filled in from reference TRBV11-3 and TRBJ1-3): EAGVVQSPRYKIIEKKQPVAFWCNPISGHNTLYWYLQNLGQGPELLIRYENEEAVDDSQLPKDRFSAERLKGVDSTLKIQPAELGDSAVYLCASSPTGTRGPSGNTIYFGEGSWLTVV.

The chain uses TRBV5-1 and TRBJ1-3, with TRBD1 matching 7 bases. The J segment lost 4 bases and the V segment lost 4 bases, leaving 5 bases of the junction unmatched. The CDR3 has 14 residues. The germline CDR1 and CDR2 sequences are SGHRS and YFSETQ. The CDR3 loop is CASSKGAAGNTIYF. CDR3 nucleotides: TGCGCCAGCAGCAAGGGGGCGGCAGGAAACACCATATATTTT. Filled out from reference TRBV5-1 and TRBJ1-3, the complete variable domain reads KAGVTQTPRYLIKTRGQQVTLSCSPISGHRSVSWYQQTPGQGLQFLFEYFSETQRNKGNFPGRFSGRQFSNSRSEMNVSTLELGDSALYLCASSKGAAGNTIYFGEGSWLTVV.

V gene TRBV4-1 combines with J gene TRBJ2-7; D remains ambiguous. CDR1 is MGHRA and CDR2 is YSYEKL in the germline V gene. V was cut by 2 bases and J by 4 bases, with 15 bases left in between. This CDR3 has 15 residues. CDR3 protein: CASSQFPGVGYEQYF. The CDR3 coding sequence is TGCGCCAGCAGCCAATTCCCCGGCGTCGGGTACGAGCAGTACTTC.

The chain employs TRBV7-2 and TRBJ2-7; tentative D call: TRBD1 (6 bases). With 1 base removed from V and 1 base from J, the gap between germline ends came to 17 bases. Germline-derived CDR1 and CDR2 are SGHTA and FQGNSA. The CDR3 loop spans 17 amino acids. The CDR3 DNA sequence: TGTGCCAGCAGCTTAGAAGCCCAGGGGAGCCAGTCCTACGAGCAGTACTTC. It is translated as CASSLEAQGSQSYEQYF.

The chain carries TRBV28 and TRBJ1-5; 7 positions agree with TRBD1. The germline V gene has CDR1 MDHEN and CDR2 SYDVKM. CDR3 size: 13 residues. After removal of 4 bases from V and 6 bases from J, the junction contained 3 bases not matched to a gene. The CDR3 sequence is CASSYRGRQPQHF. CDR3 DNA sequence: TGTGCCAGCAGTTACAGGGGACGTCAGCCCCAGCATTTT.

The V call is TRBV5-1, the J call TRBJ1-5, with D hard to call. Germline loops: CDR1 SGHRS, CDR2 YFSETQ. The length of the CDR3 is 13 residues. V was shortened by 0 bases and J by 3 bases, with 4 bases between the two germline ends. CDR3 region: CASSLGDNQPQHF. CDR3 coding DNA: TGCGCCAGCAGCTTGGGAGACAATCAGCCCCAGCATTTT.

V gene TRBV29-1 combines with J gene TRBJ2-7; D may be TRBD1 (6 bases). Between the trimmed V and J ends, which lost 5 bases and 6 bases, there was a span of 11 bases. The CDR3 loop spans 11 amino acids. The germline gives CDR1 SQVTM, CDR2 ANQGSEA. The CDR3 region has the DNA TGCAGCGTTATGACAGGATCCGAGCAGTACTTC. Amino acid sequence: CSVMTGSEQYF.

V is TRBV4-1 and J is TRBJ1-4; D gene uncertain. The CDR3 sequence is 12 residues long. Trimming took 5 bases from V and 8 from J, leaving 9 bases between them. Germline CDR1 is MGHRA and CDR2 is YSYEKL. The CDR3: CASSSNEEKLFF. CDR3 sequence (DNA): TGCGCCAGCAGCAGCAACGAAGAAAAACTGTTTTTT.

The genes are TRBV19 and TRBJ1-1; tentative D call: TRBD1 (5 bases). This CDR3 contains 15 residues. Germline CDR1 is LNHDA and CDR2 is SQIVND (reference sequence). The V end was cut by 6 bases, the J end by 1 base, with 15 bases between. The CDR3 here is CASRLGGQPNTEAFF. The CDR3 region has the DNA TGTGCCAGTAGGCTTGGCGGACAACCGAACACTGAAGCTTTCTTT.

This clone was observed a handful of times. The gene calls are TRBV5-6 and TRBJ1-4, with a weak D call TRBD1 (6 bases). Trimming left V 4 bases short and J 4 bases short, with 11 bases between. The CDR3 has 14 residues. Per germline, CDR1 SGHDT and CDR2 YYEEEE. For the CDR3, the DNA is TGTGCCAGCAGCCCCCAGGGGATTAATGAAAAACTGTTTTTT. Translated, it gives CASSPQGINEKLFF. The entire variable domain, with the rest obtained from reference TRBV5-6 and TRBJ1-4, is as follows: DAGVTQSPTHLIKTRGQQVTLRCSPKSGHDTVSWYQQALGQGPQFIFQYYEEEERQRGNFPDRFSGHQFPNYSSELNVNALLLGDSALYLCASSPQGINEKLFFGSGTQLSVL.

This chain uses TRBV27 with TRBJ1-4, with D tentatively TRBD1 (5 bases). Between the trimmed V and J ends, which lost 2 bases and 4 bases, there was a span of 14 bases. The germline V gene has CDR1 MNHEY and CDR2 SMNVEV (reference sequence). The CDR3 contains 16 residues. The CDR3 reads CASSLRGGVRNEKLFF. The CDR3, as DNA: TGTGCCAGCAGTTTAAGGGGAGGGGTGCGTAATGAAAAACTGTTTTTT.

The chain couples TRBV11-3 to TRBJ2-7, with D tentatively TRBD1 (5 bases). This CDR3 contains 16 residues. V was cut by 0 bases and J by 4 bases, with 16 bases left in between. Germline CDR1 is SGHNT and CDR2 is YENEEA. CDR3: CASSLEGQGSRYEQYF. The CDR3 DNA follows: TGTGCCAGCAGCTTAGAGGGGCAGGGCTCGAGGTACGAGCAGTACTTC.

V gene TRBV2 combines with J gene TRBJ2-1; TRBD2 agrees at 11 bases. This CDR3 is 15 amino acids long. Losses at the gene ends were 6 bases for V and 3 bases for J; bases not matched to a gene: 4. CDR1 and CDR2 (germline): SNHLY, FYNNEI. Here the CDR3 DNA reads TGTGCCAGCAGCCTTAGCGGGAGGGTCTACAATGAGCAGTTCTTC. Translation: CASSLSGRVYNEQFF.

The V and J genes are TRBV9 and TRBJ1-3; D not resolved. CDR1 is SGDLS, CDR2 YYNGEE, per germline. The CDR3 has 15 residues. Trimming removed 0 bases from V and 4 bases from J, with 11 bases in between. The CDR3 sequence is CASSVDLRAGNTIYF. DNA of the CDR3: TGTGCCAGCAGCGTAGATCTGCGTGCAGGAAACACCATATATTTT.

The chain has TRBV2 and TRBJ1-2; no reliable D call. Trimming pared 0 bases from V and 7 bases from J, leaving 12 bases between. CDR1 SNHLY and CDR2 FYNNEI come from the germline V gene. The CDR3 runs to 14 residues. CDR3 bases: TGTGCCAGCAGTGAAGCGCGGGCGGTGGGTGGCTACACCTTC. It codes for CASSEARAVGGYTF.

The gene calls are TRBV9 and TRBJ1-5; 8 bases map to TRBD1. The CDR3 covers 17 residues. Germline CDR1 SGDLS, CDR2 YYNGEE. V shed 0 bases and J 0 bases; nucleotides not matched to a gene: 5. Here the CDR3 DNA reads TGTGCCAGCAGCGTAGGTCCAGGGGGCGATAGCAATCAGCCCCAGCATTTT. Protein sequence: CASSVGPGGDSNQPQHF.